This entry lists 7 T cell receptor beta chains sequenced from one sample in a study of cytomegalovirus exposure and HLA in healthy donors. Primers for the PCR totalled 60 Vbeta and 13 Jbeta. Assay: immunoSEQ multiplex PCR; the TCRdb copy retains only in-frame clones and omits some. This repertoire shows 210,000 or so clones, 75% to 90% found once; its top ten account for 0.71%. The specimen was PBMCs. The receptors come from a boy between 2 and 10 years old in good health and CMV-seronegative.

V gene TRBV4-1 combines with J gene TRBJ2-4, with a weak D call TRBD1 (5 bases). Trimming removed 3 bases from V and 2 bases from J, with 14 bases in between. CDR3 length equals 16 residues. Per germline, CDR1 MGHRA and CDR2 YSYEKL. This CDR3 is CASSHLRVGTKNIQYF. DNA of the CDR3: TGCGCCAGCAGCCACCTCAGGGTGGGAACCAAAAACATTCAGTACTTC.

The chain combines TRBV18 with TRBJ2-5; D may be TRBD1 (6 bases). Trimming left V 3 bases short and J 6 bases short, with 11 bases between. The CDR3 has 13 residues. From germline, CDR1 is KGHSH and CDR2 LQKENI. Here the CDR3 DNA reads TGTGCCAGCTCACCTACAGGGAGCCAGACCCAGTACTTC. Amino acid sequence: CASSPTGSQTQYF.

CDR3 sequence reads: CAISGTGENGYTF. The CDR3 DNA sequence: TGTGCCATCAGTGGGACAGGGGAGAATGGCTACACCTTC. The chain couples TRBV10-3 to TRBJ1-2; TRBD1 aligns across 9 bases. The junction had 3 bases not matched to a gene; V was cut back by 4 bases and J by 6 bases. CDR1 is ENHRY, CDR2 SYGVKD, per germline. The CDR3 has 13 residues.

The CDR3 coding sequence is TGCAGCGTTGTTTGGGGGCCCGGTAATGAGCAGTTCTTC. It codes for CSVVWGPGNEQFF. V gene TRBV29-1 combines with J gene TRBJ2-1; a possible D gene is TRBD1 (6 bases). V was trimmed by 4 bases and J by 7 bases, leaving 14 bases between them. The CDR3 spans 13 residues. Germline loops: CDR1 SQVTM, CDR2 ANQGSEA.

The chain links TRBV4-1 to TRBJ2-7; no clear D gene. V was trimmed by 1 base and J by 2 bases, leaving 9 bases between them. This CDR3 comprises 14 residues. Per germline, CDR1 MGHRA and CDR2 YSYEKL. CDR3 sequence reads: CASSQVTETYEQYF. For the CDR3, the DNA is TGCGCCAGCAGCCAAGTAACAGAGACCTACGAGCAGTACTTC.

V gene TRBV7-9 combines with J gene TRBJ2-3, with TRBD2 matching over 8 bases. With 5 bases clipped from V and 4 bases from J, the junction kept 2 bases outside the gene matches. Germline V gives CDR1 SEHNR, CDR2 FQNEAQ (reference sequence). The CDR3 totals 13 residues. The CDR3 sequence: CASSRGGPDTQYF. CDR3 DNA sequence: TGTGCCAGCAGCCGGGGGGGTCCAGATACGCAGTATTTT. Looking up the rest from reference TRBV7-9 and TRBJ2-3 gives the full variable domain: DTGVSQNPRHKITKRGQNVTFRCDPISEHNRLYWYRQTLGQGPEFLTYFQNEAQLEKSRLLSDRFSAERPKGSFSTLEIQRTEQGDSAMYLCASSRGGPDTQYFGPGTRLTVL.

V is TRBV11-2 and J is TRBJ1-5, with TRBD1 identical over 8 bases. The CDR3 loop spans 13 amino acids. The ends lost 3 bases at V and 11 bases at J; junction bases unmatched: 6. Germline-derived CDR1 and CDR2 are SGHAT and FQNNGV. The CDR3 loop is CASSFDDRGSQHF. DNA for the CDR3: TGTGCCAGCAGCTTCGATGACAGGGGATCCCAGCATTTT.